These 10 T cell receptor beta chains were all obtained from the same sample, sequenced in a study of CD8 T cells in ankylosing spondylitis. MiXCR, applied by TCRdb to the 5' RACE reads, yields one record per CDR3 protein. The data show just under 350,000 distinct CDR3 sequences, with roughly 14% seen just once and about 1% held by the top ten. Sequenced material: blood, either unsorted or a sorted T cell fraction (not recorded which). The receptors shown here come from a male donor with ankylosing spondylitis or in good health (not recorded which).

In this sample, this clonotype turned up a few times. CDR3 amino acids: CASSLARGRVSDTQYF. The CDR3, as DNA: TGCGCCAGCAGCTTGGCCAGAGGGAGGGTGTCAGATACGCAGTATTTT. This chain connects TRBV5-1 to TRBJ2-3; TRBD2 matches 7 bases. J lost 4 bases, V lost 0 bases, and 8 bases had no gene match. Germline loops: CDR1 SGHRS, CDR2 YFSETQ. The CDR3 extends over 16 amino acids.

The rearrangement joins TRBV12-3 or TRBV12-4 to TRBJ1-1; 9 nucleotides match TRBD1. CDR3 length: 15 residues. V shed 6 bases and J 4 bases; nucleotides not matched to a gene: 9. CDR3 region: CASRPIQGASTEAFF. The CDR3 DNA reads as TGTGCCAGCAGGCCCATACAGGGGGCTTCCACTGAAGCTTTCTTT.

The chain is built from TRBV4-2 and TRBJ2-4, with TRBD1 matching 11 bases. Germline V gene lookup returns CDR1 LGHNA and CDR2 YNFKEQ. V trimming: 5 bases; J trimming: 0 bases; junction bases outside the gene matches: 15. The CDR3 consists of 20 residues. CDR3 loop: CASSAGQGASVFLAKNIQYF. DNA of the CDR3: TGTGCCAGCAGCGCTGGACAGGGGGCCTCCGTGTTTCTAGCCAAAAACATTCAGTACTTC.

This clonotype was seen a few times. The chain couples TRBV12-3 or TRBV12-4 to TRBJ2-2; the match to TRBD2 covers 7 bases. J was trimmed by 5 bases and V by 3 bases; bases with no gene match: 3. There are 14 residues in the CDR3. DNA of the CDR3: TGTGCCAGCAGTTTTCCCGGGGGGACCGGGGAGCTGTTTTTT. Its protein product is CASSFPGGTGELFF.

This clonotype has more than one count but fewer than ten. The chain has TRBV5-1 and TRBJ2-6; D remains unclear. The CDR3 has 17 residues. Germline lookup yields CDR1 SGHRS and CDR2 YFSETQ. Trimming stripped 0 bases from V and 0 bases from J, with 10 bases between. This CDR3 reads CASSLALAASGANVLTF. The DNA for the CDR3 is TGCGCCAGCAGCTTGGCCCTTGCAGCCTCTGGGGCCAACGTCCTGACTTTC.

The chain couples TRBV7-9 to TRBJ2-1; D unclear. CDR3 size: 12 residues. Germline CDR1 is SEHNR and CDR2 is FQNEAQ (reference sequence). V lost 5 bases, J lost 5 bases, and 7 bases lay in between. The CDR3 is CASSPMDNEQFF. The CDR3 DNA sequence: TGTGCCAGCAGCCCCATGGACAATGAGCAGTTCTTC.

The chain combines TRBV6-1 with TRBJ2-1; D is unclear. The CDR3 has 11 residues. V lost 5 bases and J 8 bases, leaving 7 bases between the germline ends. Germline-derived CDR1 and CDR2 are MNHNS and SASEGT. This CDR3 is CASSRHYEQFF. As DNA, the CDR3 is TGTGCCAGCAGTCGACACTATGAGCAGTTCTTC.

The CDR3 DNA reads as TGCGCCAGCAGCTCGAGGGGACAGGGTGAAAACGAGCAGTACTTC. Protein product: CASSSRGQGENEQYF. The chain joins TRBV5-1 to TRBJ2-7; 9 nucleotides match TRBD1. V gave up 3 bases and J gave up 5 bases; unmatched junction bases: 9. This CDR3 comprises 15 residues. In germline, CDR1 is SGHRS, CDR2 YFSETQ.

Comment on this clonotype: Germline and junction disagree at one end, which may indicate a read error. This chain joins TRBV20-1 and TRBJ2-4; TRBD1 might be the D (5 bases). The CDR3 contains 14 residues. Looked up from germline, CDR1 is DFQATT and CDR2 is SNEGSKA (reference sequence). DNA of the CDR3: TGCAGTGCTGGAGACAGTATGGCCAAAAACATTCAGTACTTC. Its translation: CSAGDSMAKNIQYF.

V and J are TRBV7-2 and TRBJ2-1; tentative D call: TRBD2 (5 bases). Germline loops: CDR1 SGHTA, CDR2 FQGNSA. The germline V and J ends were trimmed by 1 base and 13 bases, with 11 bases remaining between them. The CDR3 spans 12 residues. The CDR3 is CASSLGVRDQFF. CDR3 nucleotide sequence: TGTGCCAGCAGCTTAGGGGTCCGGGATCAGTTCTTC.